This TCR beta chain was observed in a study of shared clonotypes between healthy human individuals. Study details: Per donor, three plates held CD4 naive cells, three held CD4 memory, two held CD8 naive and one held CD8 memory. Study-wide results and limits: Sampling covered nothing but blood. Tissue TCR repertoires likely differ from those found in blood.

As to this clone: Its specificity is not known.

J gave up 1 base and V 2 bases, and 12 bases lay outside the gene matches. CDR3 length: 18 amino acids. The germline gives CDR1 LNHDA, CDR2 SQIVND (reference sequence). Sequencing was performed with immunoSEQ multiplex PCR; in TCRdb, only in-frame clones are kept and a portion is missing. The profile shows 2 million to 2.5 million clones, under 97% of them singletons. Every one of the donors was a Caucasian adult that lived in Nashville, Tennessee. Both subsets, CD45RA+ naive and CD45RA-negative memory, were split from the CD4+ cells. The chain couples TRBV19 to TRBJ2-7, with TRBD1 identical over 9 bases. The clonotype comes from a man between 18 and 35 years old in good health. Sequences were obtained from naive CD4+ T cells sorted from blood. The subset was: CD45RA+ positively selected. The CDR3 sequence: CASSITSTGTGTSYEQYF. For the CDR3, the DNA is TGTGCCAGTAGTATAACCTCGACCGGGACAGGGACATCCTACGAGCAGTACTTC.